This entry concerns a single TCR beta chain. The data stem from a study of control samples from healthy donors and cancer patients. Clones were read by immunoSEQ multiplex PCR, and TCRdb kept only the in-frame ones, dropping some. The sample consists of 100,000 to 150,000 clones, approximately 90% of them appearing once. The sequenced sample consisted of blood. This clonotype was sampled from a man aged 40-49 years in good health.

CDR3 sequence: CATSDSRWGGQFF. CDR3 sequence (DNA): TGTGCCACCAGTGATTCGCGATGGGGGGGGCAGTTCTTC. V and J are TRBV24-1 and TRBJ2-1, with 7 bases that match TRBD2. V trimming: 2 bases; J trimming: 12 bases; junction bases outside the gene matches: 6. The CDR3 spans 13 residues. Per the germline V gene, CDR1 is KGHDR and CDR2 is SFDVKD.